The 25 T cell receptor beta chains given below trace back to one sample, sequenced in a study of shared clonotypes between healthy human individuals. Profiled with immunoSEQ multiplex PCR; TCRdb holds only in-frame clones, not every one. The repertoire holds over a million clones, with about 98.5% as singletons. Sequenced input: naive CD4+ T cells sorted from blood. As to subset: CD45RA+ positively selected. These receptor sequences come from a man between 25 and 39 years old in good health.

This chain uses TRBV30 with TRBJ2-3; TRBD1 is a possible D gene (6 bases). The CDR3 loop spans 16 amino acids. Deletions cut 1 base from V and 5 bases from J, with 19 bases between. Germline assignment: CDR1 GTSNPN and CDR2 SVGIG (reference sequence). This chain's CDR3 is CAWSEWTDRYEDTQYF. For the CDR3, the DNA is TGTGCCTGGAGTGAGTGGACAGATCGATATGAAGATACGCAGTATTTT.

The chain carries TRBV9 and TRBJ2-2, with D possibly matching TRBD1 (5 bases). The CDR3 is made up of 14 amino acids. Germline V CDR1 and CDR2: SGDLS, YYNGEE. Trimming took 4 bases from V and 2 from J, leaving 9 bases between them. CDR3 protein: CASSQTANTGELFF. The DNA for the CDR3 is TGTGCCAGCAGCCAGACAGCAAACACCGGGGAGCTGTTTTTT.

The V and J genes are TRBV29-1 and TRBJ1-2; 12 bases fit TRBD1. Trimming took 0 bases from V and 8 from J; bases not matched to a gene: 4. Germline V gives CDR1 SQVTM, CDR2 ANQGSEA. The CDR3 length is 14 residues. This CDR3 reads CSVEDRDRGHGYTF. The CDR3 DNA reads TGCAGCGTTGAAGACCGGGACAGGGGGCACGGCTACACCTTC.

Points on this clone: This sample includes further DNA sequences coding for the same CDR3. The chain has TRBV5-1 and TRBJ2-2; 8 positions match TRBD2. The CDR3 has 16 residues. With V trimmed by 2 bases and J by 2 bases, 5 bases remained unmatched. Germline V lookup: CDR1 SGHRS, CDR2 YFSETQ. CDR3 coding DNA: TGCGCCAGCAGCTTAGTCGGGACTAGTAACACCGGGGAGCTGTTTTTT. Its protein is CASSLVGTSNTGELFF.

The chain uses TRBV28 and TRBJ1-5, with a possible D match to TRBD1 (5 bases). The CDR3 loop spans 14 amino acids. Between the trimmed V and J ends, which lost 7 bases and 4 bases, there was a span of 14 bases. Germline assignment: CDR1 MDHEN and CDR2 SYDVKM. Written as DNA, the CDR3 is TGTGCCAGCAATGCGGACGGGGGAAATCAGCCCCAGCATTTT. Translated, it gives CASNADGGNQPQHF.

The CDR3 here is CASSWSGMIYEQYF. The DNA of the CDR3 is TGTGCCAGTAGTTGGTCAGGGATGATCTACGAGCAGTACTTC. The chain is built from TRBV19 and TRBJ2-7, with a possible D match to TRBD1 (5 bases). The V end was cut by 5 bases, the J end by 3 bases, with 14 bases between. The germline V gene encodes CDR1 LNHDA and CDR2 SQIVND (reference sequence). This CDR3 has 14 residues.

Here the CDR3 reads CASSIFRGRETQYF. CDR3 coding DNA: TGTGCCAGTAGTATTTTTAGGGGGAGAGAGACCCAGTACTTC. The chain couples TRBV19 to TRBJ2-5; a possible D gene is TRBD1 (6 bases). The CDR3 extends over 14 amino acids. V was shortened by 3 bases and J by 4 bases, with 12 bases between the two germline ends. CDR1 LNHDA and CDR2 SQIVND come from the germline V gene (reference sequence).

The V call is TRBV19, the J call TRBJ2-7; D ambiguous. V was clipped by 5 bases and J by 1 base, with 12 bases between them. In germline, CDR1 is LNHDA, CDR2 SQIVND (reference sequence). The CDR3 spans 14 residues. The CDR3, as DNA: TGTGCCAGTAGTCCCCGGTCTACTTCCTACGAGCAGTACTTC. Translation gives CASSPRSTSYEQYF.

The rearrangement uses TRBV18 and TRBJ2-3; 7 nucleotides agree with TRBD1. CDR1 is KGHSH, CDR2 LQKENI, per germline. There are 16 residues in the CDR3. J gave up 0 bases and V 3 bases, and 6 bases lay outside the gene matches. CDR3 nucleotides: TGTGCCAGCTCACCCTTACAGGGGCCTAGCACAGATACGCAGTATTTT. Its translation: CASSPLQGPSTDTQYF.

V usage is TRBV29-1 and J usage is TRBJ2-7; 10 nucleotides line up with TRBD1. Trimming cost V 8 bases and J 1 base; bases outside gene matches: 5. In germline, CDR1 is SQVTM, CDR2 ANQGSEA. The CDR3 loop spans 13 amino acids. The CDR3 loop reads CSFRDRGSYEQYF. CDR3 coding DNA: TGCAGCTTCCGGGACAGGGGTTCCTACGAGCAGTACTTC.

Points on this clone: Different DNA sequences within this sample yield the same CDR3. The chain has TRBV28 and TRBJ2-5; D gene uncertain. Per the germline V gene, CDR1 is MDHEN and CDR2 is SYDVKM. This CDR3 region has 12 residues. V was cut by 2 bases and J by 5 bases, with 6 bases left in between. As DNA, the CDR3 is TGTGCCAGCAGTTTAGCTGGGGAGACCCAGTACTTC. Translated, it gives CASSLAGETQYF.

The rearrangement joins TRBV5-4 to TRBJ2-7; D possibly corresponds to TRBD2 (6 bases). Trimming cost V 1 base and J 3 bases, with 14 bases left between them. The CDR3 sequence is 15 residues long. Germline V gene data show CDR1 as SGHNT and CDR2 as YYREEE (reference sequence). Here the CDR3 reads CASSLKRQGGYEQYF. As DNA, the CDR3 is TGTGCCAGCAGCTTGAAAAGGCAGGGAGGCTACGAGCAGTACTTC.

The chain links TRBV5-1 to TRBJ2-7; D remains ambiguous. Per the germline V gene, CDR1 is SGHRS and CDR2 is YFSETQ. Trimming took off 4 bases at V and 2 bases at J, with 16 bases between the two ends. The CDR3 sequence is 15 residues long. The CDR3 here is CASSLDVGRTYEQYF. CDR3 nucleotide sequence: TGCGCCAGCAGCCTGGATGTCGGCCGGACCTACGAGCAGTACTTC. The variable domain in full, completed from reference TRBV5-1 and TRBJ2-7, reads KAGVTQTPRYLIKTRGQQVTLSCSPISGHRSVSWYQQTPGQGLQFLFEYFSETQRNKGNFPGRFSGRQFSNSRSEMNVSTLELGDSALYLCASSLDVGRTYEQYFGPGTRLTVT.

The chain recombines TRBV2 with TRBJ2-5; TRBD1 is a possible D gene (6 bases). Germline loops: CDR1 SNHLY, CDR2 FYNNEI. Deletions cut 4 bases from V and 2 bases from J, with 23 bases between. The CDR3 is made up of 18 amino acids. CDR3 in amino acids: CASSGDGRGVMGQETQYF. The CDR3 DNA is TGTGCCAGCAGTGGGGATGGCAGGGGAGTGATGGGTCAAGAGACCCAGTACTTC.

This sequence joins TRBV18 and TRBJ2-5, with D possibly TRBD1 on 6 matching bases. This CDR3 is 17 amino acids long. The germline V and J ends were trimmed by 3 bases and 2 bases, with 19 bases remaining between them. Germline V gene sequence: CDR1 KGHSH, CDR2 LQKENI. Written as DNA, the CDR3 is TGTGCCAGCTCACCTAACCCCCCCAGGGGCCCTCAAGAGACCCAGTACTTC. It specifies CASSPNPPRGPQETQYF.

V and J are TRBV21-1 and TRBJ1-5. TRBV21-1 is labeled a pseudogene. The CDR3 length is 19 residues. CDR3: CASTKQGEYPTPLNQPQHF. The CDR3, as DNA: TGTGCCAGCACCAAACAGGGAGAATATCCGACGCCCCTAAATCAGCCCCAGCATTTT.

The chain combines TRBV6-5 with TRBJ2-7; D ambiguous. The V end was cut by 2 bases, the J end by 8 bases, with 13 bases between. Germline V gene lookup returns CDR1 MNHEY and CDR2 SVGAGI. The CDR3 runs to 13 residues. The CDR3 nucleotides are TGTGCCAGCAGTTACACGGGCTTTACGCAGCAGTACTTC. Its translation is CASSYTGFTQQYF.

The chain couples TRBV5-5 to TRBJ2-1, with TRBD2 matching 11 bases. J lost 9 bases, V lost 1 base, and 9 bases had no gene match. There are 16 residues in the CDR3. Germline-derived CDR1 and CDR2 are SGHKS and YYEKEE (reference sequence). Here the CDR3 reads CASSLFGLAGGGEQFF. In DNA form, the CDR3 reads TGTGCCAGCAGCTTGTTCGGTCTAGCGGGAGGAGGTGAGCAGTTCTTC.

V and J are TRBV9 and TRBJ2-3, with TRBD2 as a possible D gene (7 bases). Trimming removed 0 bases from V and 0 bases from J, with 17 bases in between. The CDR3 has 18 residues. Germline CDR1 reads SGDLS; CDR2 reads YYNGEE. In DNA form, the CDR3 reads TGTGCCAGCAGCGTAGCGCTCTCCGGGGGGCTGAGCACAGATACGCAGTATTTT. This gives the protein CASSVALSGGLSTDTQYF.

The rearrangement links TRBV29-1 to TRBJ2-5; D is unclear. This CDR3 is built from 12 residues. Looked up from germline, CDR1 is SQVTM and CDR2 is ANQGSEA. Trimming took 2 bases from V and 5 from J, leaving 9 bases between them. The CDR3 DNA follows: TGCAGCGTTGAATTTCCCAGGGAGACCCAGTACTTC. Protein sequence: CSVEFPRETQYF.

This chain uses TRBV15 with TRBJ2-1, with a tentative D call TRBD1 (6 bases). The CDR3 spans 16 residues. The V gene lost 5 bases and the J gene lost 7 bases, with 21 bases spanning the gap. Germline V gene sequence: CDR1 LNHNV, CDR2 YYDKDF (reference sequence). CDR3 nucleotides: TGTGCCACCAGCCACCCCTCAGGCGACAGGTTAAATGAGCAGTTCTTC. It encodes CATSHPSGDRLNEQFF.

The CDR3 sequence: CASSNGQAKGNTIYF. The CDR3 DNA follows: TGTGCCAGCTCAAACGGACAGGCGAAAGGAAACACCATATATTTT. J is TRBJ1-3 and V is TRBV18, with 7 bases matching TRBD1. V shed 5 bases, J shed 4 bases, and the junction held 8 bases outside the gene matches. Germline V gives CDR1 KGHSH, CDR2 LQKENI. The length of the CDR3 is 15 residues.

This clone was recorded a few times. The chain recombines TRBV25-1 with TRBJ1-2; D possibly corresponds to TRBD1 (6 bases). V lost 6 bases to trimming and J lost 8 bases, with 13 bases between them. CDR1 is MGHDK, CDR2 SYGVNS, per germline. CDR3 length: 12 residues. The CDR3 bases are TGTGCCAGCAGCTACAGGGATTGGGGCTACACCTTC. Its translation: CASSYRDWGYTF.

V usage is TRBV5-6 and J usage is TRBJ2-7; a weak D match, TRBD1 (6 bases). CDR1 is SGHDT, CDR2 YYEEEE, per germline. V was cut by 4 bases and J by 3 bases, with 23 bases left in between. This CDR3 is built from 17 residues. CDR3 sequence (DNA): TGTGCCAGCAGCCACCTCTTGCTTCGGGACACCTTCTACGAGCAGTACTTC. It encodes CASSHLLLRDTFYEQYF.

With regard to this clone: This sample also contains other DNA sequences that code for the same CDR3. This chain uses TRBV5-1 with TRBJ2-7; D remains unclear. V was clipped by 3 bases and J by 2 bases, with 6 bases between them. The CDR3 consists of 12 residues. The germline V gene encodes CDR1 SGHRS and CDR2 YFSETQ. DNA of the CDR3: TGCGCCAGCAGCTCGGAAGCCTACGAGCAGTACTTC. This codes for CASSSEAYEQYF.